Shown below are 9 T cell receptor beta chains from a single sample sequenced in a study of cytomegalovirus exposure and HLA in healthy donors. In the PCR, 60 Vbeta and 13 Jbeta primers were used. The assay was immunoSEQ multiplex PCR, and TCRdb's table has in-frame clones only and misses some. The sample includes fewer than 250,000 clones, about 79% seen only once; the top ten take 1.5% to 2%. Sequencing input: PBMCs. These receptors all come from a male donor in good health and CMV-seronegative.

In DNA, the CDR3 is TGTGCCAGCAGCCCAACAGGGCAGGGTAACTATGGCTACACCTTC. Residues: CASSPTGQGNYGYTF. This sequence joins TRBV6-4 and TRBJ1-2; TRBD1 is a possible D gene (6 bases). V was pared by 6 bases and J by 1 base, with 15 bases between. CDR3 size: 15 residues. Per the germline V gene, CDR1 is MRHNA and CDR2 is SNTAGT.

The genes are TRBV7-3 and TRBJ2-7; TRBD2 aligns across 8 bases. Germline CDR1 SGHTA, CDR2 FQGTGA. The CDR3 length is 15 residues. V lost 3 bases and J lost 0; bases outside the gene matches: 4. The CDR3 here is CASSLSGGSSYEQYF. CDR3 nucleotide sequence: TGTGCCAGCAGCTTGTCGGGAGGGAGCTCCTACGAGCAGTACTTC.

V is TRBV11-2 and J is TRBJ1-2; 9 nucleotides align to TRBD1. CDR3 length: 15 residues. CDR1 SGHAT and CDR2 FQNNGV come from the germline V gene. J lost 7 bases, V lost 5 bases, and 11 bases had no gene match. The CDR3 loop is CASSHTGTGSGGYTF. As DNA, the CDR3 is TGTGCCAGCAGCCACACCGGGACAGGGTCGGGTGGCTACACCTTC.

The J gene is TRBJ2-5, the V gene TRBV5-6; 8 bases are shared with TRBD2. CDR1 is SGHDT, CDR2 YYEEEE, per germline. There are 17 residues in the CDR3. V shed 0 bases and J 2 bases; nucleotides not matched to a gene: 9. The CDR3 region is CASSLAQRGLPQETQYF. CDR3 DNA sequence: TGTGCCAGCAGCTTGGCCCAGCGGGGGCTACCACAAGAGACCCAGTACTTC.

As concerns this clone: The same CDR3 can be traced to other DNA sequences in this sample. J is TRBJ1-5 and V is TRBV19; D perhaps matches TRBD1 (6 bases). CDR1 LNHDA and CDR2 SQIVND come from the germline V gene (reference sequence). V lost 3 bases and J lost 4, with 10 bases in between. The CDR3 runs to 14 residues. The DNA for the CDR3 is TGTGCCAGTAGTATCCGAGACAGGAATCAGCCCCAGCATTTT. Protein: CASSIRDRNQPQHF.

The chain is built from TRBV28 and TRBJ1-1, with 9 nucleotides matching TRBD1. V lost 8 bases and J lost 1; bases outside the gene matches: 11. CDR1 MDHEN and CDR2 SYDVKM come from the germline V gene. This CDR3 contains 16 residues. The CDR3 region has the DNA TGTGCCAGCCTGGTGAGCCAGGGACAGGGGAACACTGAAGCTTTCTTT. It translates to CASLVSQGQGNTEAFF.

This clone appeared once. This rearrangement joins TRBV7-3 to TRBJ1-1; 7 bases line up with TRBD1. CDR3 length: 14 residues. CDR1 is SGHTA and CDR2 is FQGTGA in the germline V gene. V gave up 5 bases and J gave up 3 bases; unmatched junction bases: 6. The CDR3 bases are TGTGCCAGCAGCCCCGACAGGGTCTACACTGAAGCTTTCTTT. Translated, it gives CASSPDRVYTEAFF.

This clone showed up just once. The rearrangement links TRBV27 to TRBJ1-4; 11 bases align to TRBD1. CDR1 is MNHEY and CDR2 is SMNVEV in the germline V gene (reference sequence). The CDR3 runs to 15 residues. With V trimmed by 5 bases and J by 7 bases, 6 bases remained unmatched. The CDR3 bases are TGTGCCAGCAGTCCGGGGACAGGGGGTAGTGAAAAACTGTTTTTT. This translates into CASSPGTGGSEKLFF.

The chain couples TRBV11-2 to TRBJ2-1, with a weak D call TRBD1 (5 bases). From germline, CDR1 is SGHAT and CDR2 FQNNGV. The CDR3 has 16 residues. V lost 0 bases and J 6 bases, leaving 15 bases between the germline ends. CDR3 in DNA: TGTGCCAGCAGCTTAGACGGACACACCTCGCTCAATGAGCAGTTCTTC. It translates to CASSLDGHTSLNEQFF.